These 13 T cell receptor beta chains were all obtained from the same sample, sequenced in a study of T cell responses to AZD1222 COVID-19 vaccine (dated by TCRdb to about 2021). What this sample's time point label stands for: baseline before first vaccination. Library preparation used the immunoSEQ multiplex PCR assay. TCRdb obtained this table from immuneACCESS and retained in-frame rearrangements with V and J assigned. These tables miss some clones; where compared with another copy, unresolved V genes account for less than half of the shortfall, and the remainder is unexplained. For this sample there are more than 250,000 clones; 85% to 95% appear just once. The ten largest account for roughly 0.51% of the sample. The sequencing here drew on peripheral blood, taken on day 0 of AZD1222 vaccination. The receptors were sampled from an adult in good health.

This chain joins TRBV3-1 (or the pseudogene TRBV3-2) and TRBJ1-1; D call uncertain. CDR1 is LGHDT and CDR2 is YNNKEL in the germline V gene (reference sequence). Trimming shortened V by 0 bases and J by 8 bases, and 10 bases separated the two germline ends. The CDR3 runs to 13 residues. The CDR3 protein is CASSQELPPEAFF. In nucleotides, the CDR3 is TGTGCCAGCAGCCAAGAGTTGCCGCCAGAAGCTTTCTTT.

The chain links TRBV9 to TRBJ2-2; 11 bases line up with TRBD1. CDR1 SGDLS and CDR2 YYNGEE come from the germline V gene. The CDR3 consists of 15 residues. J was trimmed by 5 bases and V by 4 bases; bases with no gene match: 4. The CDR3 is CASSTGQGGTGELFF. The CDR3 DNA is TGTGCCAGCAGCACGGGACAGGGGGGAACCGGGGAGCTGTTTTTT. Looking up the rest from reference TRBV9 and TRBJ2-2 gives the full variable domain: DSGVTQTPKHLITATGQRVTLRCSPRSGDLSVYWYQQSLDQGLQFLIQYYNGEERAKGNILERFSAQQFPDLHSELNLSSLELGDSALYFCASSTGQGGTGELFFGEGSRLTVL.

The rearrangement uses TRBV5-5 and TRBJ1-5; tentative D call: TRBD1 (5 bases). V was shortened by 0 bases and J by 0 bases, with 13 bases between the two germline ends. The length of the CDR3 is 17 residues. The germline V gene encodes CDR1 SGHKS and CDR2 YYEKEE (reference sequence). CDR3 residues: CASSLVPTENSNQPQHF. The CDR3 nucleotides read TGTGCCAGCAGCTTGGTCCCGACAGAAAATAGCAATCAGCCCCAGCATTTT.

V and J are TRBV9 and TRBJ1-6, with 8 bases fitting TRBD1. The CDR3 totals 16 residues. Germline lookup yields CDR1 SGDLS and CDR2 YYNGEE. The V and J ends lost 2 bases and 7 bases, in that order; junction bases with no gene match: 8. In nucleotides, the CDR3 is TGTGCCAGCAGCGTCCAGGGGGCGCCCCGGAATTCACCCCTCCACTTT. This gives the protein CASSVQGAPRNSPLHF.

The genes are TRBV19 and TRBJ1-3; D gene unclear. CDR1 is LNHDA and CDR2 is SQIVND in the germline V gene (reference sequence). The CDR3 is made up of 15 amino acids. The V end was cut by 4 bases, the J end by 2 bases, with 12 bases between. The CDR3 DNA reads as TGTGCCAGTAGTACTCCTATGACACCTGGAAACACCATATATTTT. The encoded protein is CASSTPMTPGNTIYF.

This clone was detected only once. The rearrangement joins TRBV5-1 to TRBJ1-1; no reliable D call. Germline assignment: CDR1 SGHRS and CDR2 YFSETQ. The CDR3 has 14 residues. V was trimmed by 5 bases and J by 0 bases, leaving 11 bases between them. The CDR3 region is CASRSAAMNTEAFF. The CDR3 nucleotides are TGCGCCAGCAGGTCAGCTGCTATGAACACTGAAGCTTTCTTT.

The CDR3 DNA sequence: TGTGCCAGCAGCTTAGGAGGAGCCCAAGAGACCCAGTACTTC. Its protein product is CASSLGGAQETQYF. The chain employs TRBV11-2 and TRBJ2-5; no clear D gene. This CDR3 has 14 residues. CDR1 is SGHAT and CDR2 is FQNNGV in the germline V gene. Trimming removed 1 base from V and 1 base from J, with 7 bases in between.

The V and J genes are TRBV29-1 and TRBJ1-4; tentatively, D is TRBD1 (5 bases). Germline-derived CDR1 and CDR2 are SQVTM and ANQGSEA. V lost 0 bases, J lost 7 bases, and 12 bases lay in between. This CDR3 region has 14 residues. CDR3 protein: CSVEEGRGFEKLFF. The CDR3 DNA is TGCAGCGTTGAAGAGGGGAGGGGATTTGAAAAACTGTTTTTT.

The chain carries TRBV7-3 and TRBJ2-7; TRBD1 aligns across 7 bases. V lost 6 bases and J lost 3; bases outside the gene matches: 5. The CDR3 is 13 amino acids. Germline values: CDR1 SGHTA, CDR2 FQGTGA. The CDR3 DNA reads as TGTGCCAGCAGAACAGGGGACAACTACGAGCAGTACTTC. Amino acids: CASRTGDNYEQYF.

This sequence joins TRBV5-1 and TRBJ1-3, with D uncertain. This CDR3 has 15 amino acids. Germline V gene data show CDR1 as SGHRS and CDR2 as YFSETQ. Trimming took 4 bases from V and 2 from J, leaving 13 bases between them. The CDR3 bases are TGCGCCAGCAGCCTAGATCGGGCCCCTGGAAACACCATATATTTT. It yields the protein CASSLDRAPGNTIYF.

CDR3 sequence: CASSLGTDYEAFF. CDR3 sequence (DNA): TGCGCCAGCAGCTTGGGGACAGATTATGAAGCTTTCTTT. This chain joins TRBV5-1 and TRBJ1-1; possibly TRBD1 for D (6 bases). V was pared by 0 bases and J by 7 bases, with 10 bases between. CDR3 length equals 13 residues. CDR1 SGHRS and CDR2 YFSETQ come from the germline V gene.

The chain has TRBV2 and TRBJ2-3, with 11 nucleotides matching TRBD1. The CDR3 runs 13 residues. The V gene end was trimmed by 6 bases and the J gene end by 6 bases; junction bases not matched to a gene: 2. CDR1 and CDR2 from the germline V gene are SNHLY and FYNNEI. The CDR3: CASSGDRGDTQYF. In nucleotides, the CDR3 is TGTGCCAGCAGCGGGGACAGGGGGGATACGCAGTATTTT.

This clone was seen a single time. The chain recombines TRBV10-3 with TRBJ2-2, with 7 bases lining up with TRBD2. CDR3 length equals 15 residues. V shed 3 bases and J 6 bases; nucleotides not matched to a gene: 7. Germline V gene sequence: CDR1 ENHRY, CDR2 SYGVKD. For the CDR3, the DNA is TGTGCCATCAGTGACTCCAGCGGGACGGCCGGGGAGCTGTTTTTT. It translates to CAISDSSGTAGELFF.